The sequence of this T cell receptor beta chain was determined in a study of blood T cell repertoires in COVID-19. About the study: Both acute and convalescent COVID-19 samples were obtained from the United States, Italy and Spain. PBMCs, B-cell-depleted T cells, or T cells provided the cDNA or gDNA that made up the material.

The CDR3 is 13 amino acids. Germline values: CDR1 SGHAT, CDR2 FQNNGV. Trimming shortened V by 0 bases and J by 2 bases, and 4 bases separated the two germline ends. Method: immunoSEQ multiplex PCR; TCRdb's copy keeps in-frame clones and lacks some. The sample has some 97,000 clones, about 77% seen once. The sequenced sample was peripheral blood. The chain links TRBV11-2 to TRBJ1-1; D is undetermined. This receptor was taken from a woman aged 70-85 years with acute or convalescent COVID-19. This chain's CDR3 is CASSLDYNTEAFF. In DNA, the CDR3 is TGTGCCAGCAGCTTAGACTACAACACTGAAGCTTTCTTT. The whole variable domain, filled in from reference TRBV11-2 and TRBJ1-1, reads EAGVAQSPRYKIIEKRQSVAFWCNPISGHATLYWYQQILGQGPKLLIQFQNNGVVDDSQLPKDRFSAERLKGVDSTLKIQPAKLEDSAVYLCASSLDYNTEAFFGQGTRLTVV.